This entry lists 22 T cell receptor beta chains sequenced from one sample in a study of blood T cell repertoires in COVID-19. Clones were read by immunoSEQ multiplex PCR, and TCRdb kept only the in-frame ones, dropping some. Of 81,000 or so clones in the sample, approximately 89% were seen once. The specimen was peripheral blood. The receptors originated from a man between 65 and 85 years old with active or convalescent COVID-19.

V and J are TRBV7-8 and TRBJ1-2, with D unclear. Germline V gene sequence: CDR1 SGHVS, CDR2 FQNEAQ. This CDR3 has 16 amino acids. Between the trimmed V and J ends, which lost 5 bases and 0 bases, there was a span of 16 bases. CDR3 sequence (DNA): TGTGCCAGCAGCCTCACGGGGAGGGATTCTAACTATGGCTACACCTTC. It is translated as CASSLTGRDSNYGYTF.

The genes are TRBV7-9 and TRBJ2-3, with D hard to call. Looked up from germline, CDR1 is SEHNR and CDR2 is FQNEAQ (reference sequence). This CDR3 is built from 12 residues. Trimming cost V 5 bases and J 6 bases, with 9 bases left between them. The CDR3 loop is CASSLAVDTQYF. The CDR3 DNA follows: TGTGCCAGCAGCCTGGCGGTGGATACGCAGTATTTT.

J is TRBJ1-4 and V is TRBV18; 7 nucleotides match TRBD1. With 3 bases clipped from V and 7 bases from J, the junction kept 11 bases outside the gene matches. The CDR3 sequence is 16 residues long. Looked up from germline, CDR1 is KGHSH and CDR2 is LQKENI. In nucleotides, the CDR3 is TGTGCCAGCTCACCCTACAGGGGCTTATATGGTGAAAAACTGTTTTTT. The encoded protein is CASSPYRGLYGEKLFF.

This chain joins TRBV11-2 and TRBJ1-1; D gene ambiguous. From germline, CDR1 is SGHAT and CDR2 FQNNGV. The CDR3 extends over 15 amino acids. V lost 4 bases, J lost 3 bases, and 15 bases lay in between. The CDR3 DNA reads as TGTGCCAGCAGCTCGCCGGGAGCTCGGGACACTGAAGCTTTCTTT. This sequence encodes CASSSPGARDTEAFF.

The chain is built from TRBV4-2 and TRBJ2-3, with a weak D call TRBD1 (5 bases). V lost 0 bases, J lost 0 bases, and 10 bases lay in between. The CDR3 is 16 amino acids. Germline V CDR1 and CDR2: LGHNA, YNFKEQ. In DNA, the CDR3 is TGTGCCAGCAGCCAAGAAGGGGCAGCGAGCACAGATACGCAGTATTTT. Its translation is CASSQEGAASTDTQYF.

The chain employs TRBV19 and TRBJ1-1; TRBD1 is a possible D gene (6 bases). Germline V lookup: CDR1 LNHDA, CDR2 SQIVND (reference sequence). The CDR3 runs to 15 residues. V lost 6 bases and J lost 3, with 17 bases in between. In DNA form, the CDR3 reads TGTGCCAGTAGATGGGCGGGGGGCGCTTACACTGAAGCTTTCTTT. As protein: CASRWAGGAYTEAFF.

The rearrangement uses TRBV5-1 and TRBJ2-3, with a possible D match to TRBD2 (7 bases). CDR1 is SGHRS and CDR2 is YFSETQ in the germline V gene. V lost 4 bases to trimming and J lost 11 bases, with 14 bases between them. This CDR3 is built from 12 residues. CDR3 loop: CASSPQGGGQYF. CDR3 in DNA: TGCGCCAGCAGCCCTCAGGGAGGGGGGCAGTATTTT.

V usage is TRBV5-1 and J usage is TRBJ2-2; D is unclear. The CDR3 has 12 residues. From germline, CDR1 is SGHRS and CDR2 YFSETQ. V lost 4 bases to trimming and J lost 6 bases, with 7 bases between them. In DNA, the CDR3 is TGCGCCAGCAGCCTGTCAGCCGGGGAGCTGTTTTTT. It translates to CASSLSAGELFF.

The chain uses TRBV27 and TRBJ2-3; a possible D gene is TRBD1 (6 bases). Germline assignment: CDR1 MNHEY and CDR2 SMNVEV (reference sequence). V lost 2 bases to trimming and J lost 2 bases, with 11 bases between them. CDR3 length equals 15 residues. The CDR3 sequence is CASSLKGVLTDTQYF. CDR3 DNA sequence: TGTGCCAGCAGTTTAAAGGGGGTCCTCACAGATACGCAGTATTTT.

This rearrangement joins TRBV19 to TRBJ2-1; the match to TRBD2 covers 7 bases. V shed 5 bases and J 5 bases; nucleotides not matched to a gene: 12. There are 16 residues in the CDR3. Germline V gene lookup returns CDR1 LNHDA and CDR2 SQIVND (reference sequence). CDR3 loop: CASSSERGTWDNEQFF. The DNA for the CDR3 is TGTGCCAGTAGTTCCGAGCGGGGCACCTGGGACAATGAGCAGTTCTTC.

The chain is built from TRBV24-1 and TRBJ2-5; a possible D gene is TRBD1 (6 bases). The germline CDR1 and CDR2 sequences are KGHDR and SFDVKD. The CDR3 consists of 15 residues. Trimming cost V 3 bases and J 4 bases, with 14 bases left between them. The CDR3 region is CATSDARTAGETQYF. The CDR3, as DNA: TGTGCCACCAGTGATGCCCGGACAGCTGGAGAGACCCAGTACTTC.

J is TRBJ1-6 and V is TRBV19; D is unclear. This CDR3 has 9 residues. Germline V gene lookup returns CDR1 LNHDA and CDR2 SQIVND (reference sequence). CDR3 protein: CVPAGPLHF. DNA for the CDR3: TGTGTCCCCGCGGGACCCCTCCACTTT.

The J gene is TRBJ2-2, the V gene TRBV5-1; D not certain. CDR3 length equals 14 residues. CDR1 SGHRS and CDR2 YFSETQ come from the germline V gene. Between the trimmed V and J ends, which lost 4 bases and 2 bases, there was a span of 9 bases. DNA of the CDR3: TGCGCCAGCAGCCCGAAGAGTAACACCGGGGAGCTGTTTTTT. Its protein is CASSPKSNTGELFF.

The chain joins TRBV6-5 to TRBJ1-2; 8 bases agree with TRBD1. The germline V gene encodes CDR1 MNHEY and CDR2 SVGAGI. The CDR3 spans 13 residues. Trimming removed 6 bases from V and 8 bases from J; junction bases left unmatched: 8. The CDR3 here is CASSDRGYRGYTF. DNA of the CDR3: TGTGCCAGCAGCGACAGGGGCTACAGAGGCTACACCTTC.

The chain recombines TRBV4-3 with TRBJ2-5; the match to TRBD2 covers 9 bases. The trim removed 0 bases at V and 4 bases at J, leaving 12 bases unmatched. There are 18 residues in the CDR3. Germline V gene sequence: CDR1 LGHNA, CDR2 YSLEER. The CDR3 sequence is CASSQDTAGGPSPETQYF. DNA for the CDR3: TGCGCCAGCAGCCAAGATACTGCGGGGGGGCCCTCCCCAGAGACCCAGTACTTC.

The chain has TRBV4-1 and TRBJ1-4, with D possibly matching TRBD1 (6 bases). The germline gives CDR1 MGHRA, CDR2 YSYEKL. This CDR3 has 17 amino acids. Trimming removed 1 base from V and 2 bases from J, with 14 bases in between. CDR3 amino acids: CASSQGGGAATNEKLFF. In DNA, the CDR3 is TGCGCCAGCAGCCAAGGTGGGGGGGCGGCCACTAATGAAAAACTGTTTTTT.

This chain connects TRBV5-1 to TRBJ2-3, with D possibly matching TRBD2 (6 bases). V lost 6 bases and J 6 bases, leaving 20 bases between the germline ends. The CDR3 covers 15 residues. Germline loops: CDR1 SGHRS, CDR2 YFSETQ. The DNA of the CDR3 is TGCGCCAGCACCCGTGAGGGACTCGCCGGGGATACGCAGTATTTT. Protein product: CASTREGLAGDTQYF.

This chain connects TRBV6-2 or TRBV6-3 to TRBJ2-4; D possibly corresponds to TRBD1 (5 bases). The V end was cut by 5 bases, the J end by 0 bases, with 20 bases between. The germline V gene encodes CDR1 MNHEY and CDR2 SVGEGT. The CDR3 consists of 18 residues. In DNA form, the CDR3 reads TGTGCCAGCAGTGACAGATTAGTGTGGGCCTTAGCCAAAAACATTCAGTACTTC. Translated: CASSDRLVWALAKNIQYF.

The genes are TRBV18 and TRBJ1-5; 7 bases are shared with TRBD1. Germline-derived CDR1 and CDR2 are KGHSH and LQKENI. The V segment lost 3 bases and the J segment 2 bases; nucleotides outside the gene matches: 7. The CDR3 totals 16 residues. As DNA, the CDR3 is TGTGCCAGCTCACCCTCGGGTCAGGGGGGCAATCAGCCCCAGCATTTT. This translates into CASSPSGQGGNQPQHF.

V usage is TRBV29-1 and J usage is TRBJ1-2, with D possibly being TRBD1 (6 bases). This CDR3 is built from 15 residues. With 6 bases removed from V and 5 bases from J, the gap between germline ends came to 22 bases. Germline V gene lookup returns CDR1 SQVTM and CDR2 ANQGSEA. In DNA, the CDR3 is TGCAGCGTCGGGTTAGATCAGGGGTCTACATATGGCTACACCTTC. Translation: CSVGLDQGSTYGYTF. Combining the CDR3 with reference TRBV29-1 and TRBJ1-2 gives the whole variable domain SAVISQKPSRDICQRGTSLTIQCQVDSQVTMMFWYRQQPGQSLTLIATANQGSEATYESGFVIDKFPISRPNLTFSTLTVSNMSPEDSSIYLCSVGLDQGSTYGYTFGSGTRLTVV.

The CDR3 region is CASSLGSRDRGAGNTIYF. The CDR3 DNA sequence: TGCGCCAGCAGCTTGGGGTCTCGGGACAGGGGAGCTGGAAACACCATATATTTT. The chain employs TRBV5-1 and TRBJ1-3, with 10 positions matching TRBD1. The CDR3 spans 18 residues. From germline, CDR1 is SGHRS and CDR2 YFSETQ. The J segment lost 2 bases and the V segment lost 0 bases, leaving 8 bases of the junction unmatched.

The J gene is TRBJ1-1, the V gene TRBV5-8; a weak D match, TRBD1 (5 bases). Looked up from germline, CDR1 is SGHTS and CDR2 is YDEGEE. Trimming stripped 2 bases from V and 4 bases from J, with 18 bases between. This CDR3 region has 16 residues. The CDR3: CASSLWGGQRGTEAFF. CDR3 nucleotide sequence: TGTGCCAGCAGCTTATGGGGAGGGCAAAGGGGCACTGAAGCTTTCTTT. Filled out from reference TRBV5-8 and TRBJ1-1, the complete variable domain reads EAGVTQSPTHLIKTRGQQATLRCSPISGHTSVYWYQQALGLGLQFLLWYDEGEERNRGNFPPRFSGRQFPNYSSELNVNALELEDSALYLCASSLWGGQRGTEAFFGQGTRLTVV.